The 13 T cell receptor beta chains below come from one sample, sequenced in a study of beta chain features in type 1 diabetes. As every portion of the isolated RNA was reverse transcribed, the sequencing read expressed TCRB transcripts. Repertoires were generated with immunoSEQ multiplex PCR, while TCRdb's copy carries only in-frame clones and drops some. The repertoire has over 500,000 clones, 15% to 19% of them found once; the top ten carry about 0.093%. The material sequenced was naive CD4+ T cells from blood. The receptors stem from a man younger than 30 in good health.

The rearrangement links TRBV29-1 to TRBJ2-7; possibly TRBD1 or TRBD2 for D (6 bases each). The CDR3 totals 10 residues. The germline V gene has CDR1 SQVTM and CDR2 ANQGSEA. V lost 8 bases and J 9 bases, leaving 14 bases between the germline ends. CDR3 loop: CSRGVMVQYF. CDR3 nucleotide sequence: TGCAGCAGGGGGGTAATGGTGCAGTACTTC.

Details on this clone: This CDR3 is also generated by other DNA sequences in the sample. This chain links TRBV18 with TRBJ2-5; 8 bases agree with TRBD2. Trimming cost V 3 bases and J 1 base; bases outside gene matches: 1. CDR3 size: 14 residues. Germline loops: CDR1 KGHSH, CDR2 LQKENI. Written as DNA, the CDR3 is TGTGCCAGCTCACCCGGACTAGCCCAAGAGACCCAGTACTTC. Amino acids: CASSPGLAQETQYF.

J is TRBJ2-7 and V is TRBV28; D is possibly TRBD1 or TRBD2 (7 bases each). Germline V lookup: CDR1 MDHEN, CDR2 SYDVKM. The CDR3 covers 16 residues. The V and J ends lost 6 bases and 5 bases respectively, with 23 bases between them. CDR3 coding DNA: TGTGCCAGCAGAAAAGGGGGAGGGGGCCCCGGGCACGAGCAGTACTTC. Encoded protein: CASRKGGGGPGHEQYF.

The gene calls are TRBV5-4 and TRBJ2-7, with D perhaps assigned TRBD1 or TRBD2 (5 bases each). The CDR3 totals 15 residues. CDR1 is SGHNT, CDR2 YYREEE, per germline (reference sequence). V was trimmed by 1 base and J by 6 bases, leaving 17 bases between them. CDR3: CASSLYVTADREQYF. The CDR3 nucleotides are TGTGCCAGCAGCTTGTATGTGACAGCGGATCGCGAGCAGTACTTC.

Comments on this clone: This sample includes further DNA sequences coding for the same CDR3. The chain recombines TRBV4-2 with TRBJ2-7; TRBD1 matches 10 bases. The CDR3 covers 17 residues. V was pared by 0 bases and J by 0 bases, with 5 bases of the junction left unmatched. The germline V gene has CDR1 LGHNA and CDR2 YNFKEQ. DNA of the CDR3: TGTGCCAGCAGCCAAGATCGGGGACAGGGGCCCTCCTACGAGCAGTACTTC. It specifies CASSQDRGQGPSYEQYF.

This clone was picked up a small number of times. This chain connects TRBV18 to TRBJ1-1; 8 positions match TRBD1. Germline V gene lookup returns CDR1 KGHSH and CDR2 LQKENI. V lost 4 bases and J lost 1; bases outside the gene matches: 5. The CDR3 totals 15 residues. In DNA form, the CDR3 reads TGTGCCAGCTCACTCGGACAGGGTGGGAACACTGAAGCTTTCTTT. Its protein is CASSLGQGGNTEAFF.

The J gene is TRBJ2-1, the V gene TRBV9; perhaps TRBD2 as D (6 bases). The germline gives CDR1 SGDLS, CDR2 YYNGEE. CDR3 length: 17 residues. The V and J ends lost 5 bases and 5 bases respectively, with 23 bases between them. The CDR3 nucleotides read TGTGCCAGCAGATCGGGAGTAGGGCTACCTCACGACAATGAGCAGTTCTTC. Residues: CASRSGVGLPHDNEQFF.

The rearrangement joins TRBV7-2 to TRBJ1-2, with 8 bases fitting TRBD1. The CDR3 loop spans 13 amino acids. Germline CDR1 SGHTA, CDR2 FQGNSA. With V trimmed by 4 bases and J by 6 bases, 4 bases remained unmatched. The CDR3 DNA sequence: TGTGCCAGCAGCTCCGGACAGGGAAATGGCTACACCTTC. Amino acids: CASSSGQGNGYTF.

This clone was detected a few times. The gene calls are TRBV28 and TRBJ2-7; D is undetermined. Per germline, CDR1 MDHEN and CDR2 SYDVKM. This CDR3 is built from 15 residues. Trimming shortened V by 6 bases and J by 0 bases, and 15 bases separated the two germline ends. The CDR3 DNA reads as TGTGCCAGCAGCTCCTTCAGCAGATCCTCCTACGAGCAGTACTTC. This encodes CASSSFSRSSYEQYF.

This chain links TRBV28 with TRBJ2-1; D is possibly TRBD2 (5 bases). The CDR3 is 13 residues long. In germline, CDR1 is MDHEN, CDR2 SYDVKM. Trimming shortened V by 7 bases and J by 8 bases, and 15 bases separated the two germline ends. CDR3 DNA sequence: TGTGCCAGCATCCCCACTAGGTTCCATGAGCAGTTCTTC. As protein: CASIPTRFHEQFF.

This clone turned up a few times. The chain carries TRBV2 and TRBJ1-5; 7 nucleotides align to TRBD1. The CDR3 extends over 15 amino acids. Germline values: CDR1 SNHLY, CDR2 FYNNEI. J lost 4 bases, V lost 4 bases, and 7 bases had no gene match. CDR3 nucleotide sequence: TGTGCCAGCAGTGGGGACAGCGTGACTAATCAGCCCCAGCATTTT. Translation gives CASSGDSVTNQPQHF.

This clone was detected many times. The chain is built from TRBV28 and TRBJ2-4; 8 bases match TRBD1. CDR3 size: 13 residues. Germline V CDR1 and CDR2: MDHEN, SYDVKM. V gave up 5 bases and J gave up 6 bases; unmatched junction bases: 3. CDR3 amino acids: CASSPQGGNIQYF. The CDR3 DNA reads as TGTGCCAGCAGTCCACAGGGGGGAAACATTCAGTACTTC.

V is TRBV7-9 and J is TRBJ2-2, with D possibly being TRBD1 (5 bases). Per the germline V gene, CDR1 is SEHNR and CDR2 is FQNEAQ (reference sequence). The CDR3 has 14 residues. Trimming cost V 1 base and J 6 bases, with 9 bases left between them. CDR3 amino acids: CASSLVAGSGELFF. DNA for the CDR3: TGTGCCAGCAGCTTAGTTGCAGGGTCCGGGGAGCTGTTTTTT.